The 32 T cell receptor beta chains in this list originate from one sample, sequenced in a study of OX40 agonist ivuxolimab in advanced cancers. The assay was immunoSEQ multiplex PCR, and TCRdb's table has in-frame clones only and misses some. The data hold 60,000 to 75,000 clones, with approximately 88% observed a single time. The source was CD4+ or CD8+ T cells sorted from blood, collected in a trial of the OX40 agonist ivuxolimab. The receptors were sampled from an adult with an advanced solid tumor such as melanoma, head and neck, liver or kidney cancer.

For the CDR3, the DNA is TGTGCCAGTAGTATCCGGACAGAGGGCAATCAGCCCCAGCATTTT. It yields the protein CASSIRTEGNQPQHF. This sequence joins TRBV19 and TRBJ1-5, with D possibly being TRBD1 (6 bases). The germline gives CDR1 LNHDA, CDR2 SQIVND (reference sequence). The CDR3 length is 15 residues. Between the trimmed V and J ends, which lost 3 bases and 2 bases, there was a span of 11 bases.

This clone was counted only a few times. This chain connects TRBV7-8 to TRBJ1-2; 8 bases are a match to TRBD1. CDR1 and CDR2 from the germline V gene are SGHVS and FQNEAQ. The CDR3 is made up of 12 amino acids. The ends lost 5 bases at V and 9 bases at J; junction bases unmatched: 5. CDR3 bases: TGTGCCAGCAGCCTCGACAGGGGAAGCTACACCTTC. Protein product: CASSLDRGSYTF.

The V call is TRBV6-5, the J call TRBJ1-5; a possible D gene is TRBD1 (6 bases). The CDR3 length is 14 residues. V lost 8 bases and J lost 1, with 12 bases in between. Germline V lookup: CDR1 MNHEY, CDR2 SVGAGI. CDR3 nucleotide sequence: TGTGCCAGCCTCAGGGGTAGGAGCAATCAGCCCCAGCATTTT. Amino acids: CASLRGRSNQPQHF.

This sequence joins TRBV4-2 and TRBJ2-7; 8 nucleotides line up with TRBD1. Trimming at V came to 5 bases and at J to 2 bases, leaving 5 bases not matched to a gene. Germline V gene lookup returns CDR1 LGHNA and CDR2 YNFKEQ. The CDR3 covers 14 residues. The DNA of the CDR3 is TGTGCCAGCAGCTCAGGGGGCGCACCCTACGAGCAGTACTTC. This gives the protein CASSSGGAPYEQYF.

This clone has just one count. The CDR3 sequence is CASRKDGELFF. The CDR3 DNA reads as TGTGCCAGCAGAAAGGACGGGGAGCTGTTTTTT. The gene calls are TRBV6-5 and TRBJ2-2; D unclear. Trimming took 6 bases from V and 7 from J, leaving 6 bases between them. Germline V CDR1 and CDR2: MNHEY, SVGAGI. The CDR3 has 11 residues.

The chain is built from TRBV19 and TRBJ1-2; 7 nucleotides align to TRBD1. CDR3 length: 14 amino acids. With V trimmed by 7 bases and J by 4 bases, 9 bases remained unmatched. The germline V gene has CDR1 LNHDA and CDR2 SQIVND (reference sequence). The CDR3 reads CASTQTGRGYGYTF. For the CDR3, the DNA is TGTGCCAGTACCCAGACAGGGCGCGGCTATGGCTACACCTTC.

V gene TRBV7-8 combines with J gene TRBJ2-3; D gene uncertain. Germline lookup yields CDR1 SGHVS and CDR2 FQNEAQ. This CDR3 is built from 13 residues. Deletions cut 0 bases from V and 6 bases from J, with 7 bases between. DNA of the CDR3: TGTGCCAGCAGCTTAGCGCTGATGGATACGCAGTATTTT. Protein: CASSLALMDTQYF.

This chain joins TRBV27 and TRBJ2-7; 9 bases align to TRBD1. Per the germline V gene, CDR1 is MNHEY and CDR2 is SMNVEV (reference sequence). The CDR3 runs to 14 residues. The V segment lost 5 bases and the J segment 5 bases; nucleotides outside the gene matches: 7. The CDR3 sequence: CASSPWDRENEQYF. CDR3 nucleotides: TGTGCCAGCAGTCCGTGGGACAGGGAAAACGAGCAGTACTTC.

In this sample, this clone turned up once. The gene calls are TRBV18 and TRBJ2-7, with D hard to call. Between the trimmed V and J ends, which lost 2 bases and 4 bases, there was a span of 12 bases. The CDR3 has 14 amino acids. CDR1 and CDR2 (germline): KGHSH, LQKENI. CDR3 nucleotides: TGTGCCAGCTCACCAAGATCTCTGGTTTACGAGCAGTACTTC. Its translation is CASSPRSLVYEQYF.

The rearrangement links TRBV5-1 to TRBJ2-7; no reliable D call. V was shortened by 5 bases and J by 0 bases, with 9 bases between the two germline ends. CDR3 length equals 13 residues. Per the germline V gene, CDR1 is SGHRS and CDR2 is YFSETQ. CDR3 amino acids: CASRLALSYEQYF. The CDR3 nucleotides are TGCGCCAGCAGGTTAGCCCTCTCCTACGAGCAGTACTTC.

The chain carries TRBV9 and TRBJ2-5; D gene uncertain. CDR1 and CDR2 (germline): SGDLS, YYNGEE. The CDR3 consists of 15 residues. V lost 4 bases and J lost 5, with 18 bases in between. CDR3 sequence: CASSFHFVPTETQYF. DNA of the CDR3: TGTGCCAGCAGCTTTCACTTTGTACCCACGGAGACCCAGTACTTC.

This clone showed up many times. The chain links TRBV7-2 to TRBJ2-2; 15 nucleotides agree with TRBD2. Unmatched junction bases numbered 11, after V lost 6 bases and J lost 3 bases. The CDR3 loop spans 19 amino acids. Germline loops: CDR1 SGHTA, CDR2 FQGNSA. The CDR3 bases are TGTGCCAGCAGTGCTGGACTAGCGGGAGGGCCAAGATACACCGGGGAGCTGTTTTTT. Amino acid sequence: CASSAGLAGGPRYTGELFF.

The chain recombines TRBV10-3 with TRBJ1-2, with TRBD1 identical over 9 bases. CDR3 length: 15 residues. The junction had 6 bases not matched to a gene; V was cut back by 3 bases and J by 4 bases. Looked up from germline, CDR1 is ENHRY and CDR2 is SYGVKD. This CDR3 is CAISDSGQGPYGYTF. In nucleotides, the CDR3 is TGTGCCATCAGTGATTCGGGACAGGGCCCCTATGGCTACACCTTC.

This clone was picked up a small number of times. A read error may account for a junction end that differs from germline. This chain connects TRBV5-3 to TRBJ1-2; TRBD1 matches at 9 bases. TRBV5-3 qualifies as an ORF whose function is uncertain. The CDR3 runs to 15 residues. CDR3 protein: CASSLRGQGNYGYTF. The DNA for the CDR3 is TGTGCCAGCAGCTTGAGGGGACAGGGAAACTATGGCTACACCTTC.

For the CDR3, the DNA is TGTGCCAGCAGTGACGACACCGGGGAGCTGTTTTTT. It codes for CASSDDTGELFF. The chain links TRBV2 to TRBJ2-2; D is uncertain. From germline, CDR1 is SNHLY and CDR2 FYNNEI. The ends were cut back, 3 bases at V and 3 bases at J, with 2 bases in the middle. This CDR3 region has 12 residues.

DNA of the CDR3: TGTGCCAGCAGTTCGGGACAACTGGGAAAAAACACTGAAGCTTTCTTT. Translating gives CASSSGQLGKNTEAFF. The chain recombines TRBV27 with TRBJ1-1; the D gene is possibly TRBD1 (6 bases). Trimming shortened V by 4 bases and J by 2 bases, and 17 bases separated the two germline ends. Germline V gene lookup returns CDR1 MNHEY and CDR2 SMNVEV (reference sequence). This CDR3 contains 16 residues.

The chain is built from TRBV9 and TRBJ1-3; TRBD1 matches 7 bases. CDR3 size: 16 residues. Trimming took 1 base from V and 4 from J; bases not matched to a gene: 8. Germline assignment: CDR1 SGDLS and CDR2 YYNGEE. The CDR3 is CASSVREGAGGNTIYF. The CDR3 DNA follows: TGTGCCAGCAGCGTACGGGAGGGGGCGGGCGGAAACACCATATATTTT.

The CDR3 spells CASSYPFRFSGELFF. The CDR3 DNA is TGTGCCAGCAGTTACCCATTCAGGTTTTCCGGGGAGCTGTTTTTT. This chain links TRBV6-6 with TRBJ2-2; D call uncertain. V lost 2 bases to trimming and J lost 6 bases, with 13 bases between them. Germline CDR1 reads MNHNY; CDR2 reads SVGAGI (reference sequence). CDR3 length: 15 residues.

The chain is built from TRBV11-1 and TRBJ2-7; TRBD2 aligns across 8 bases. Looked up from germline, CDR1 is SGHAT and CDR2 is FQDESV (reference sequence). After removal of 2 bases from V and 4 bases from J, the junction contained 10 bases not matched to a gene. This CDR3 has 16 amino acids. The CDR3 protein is CASSLSSHSGIYEQYF. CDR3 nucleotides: TGTGCCAGCAGCTTATCCAGTCATAGCGGGATTTACGAGCAGTACTTC.

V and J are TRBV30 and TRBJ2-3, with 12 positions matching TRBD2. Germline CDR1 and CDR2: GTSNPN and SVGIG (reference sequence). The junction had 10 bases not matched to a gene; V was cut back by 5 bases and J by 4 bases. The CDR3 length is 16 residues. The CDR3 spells CAWGLRGLAGADTQYF. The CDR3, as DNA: TGTGCCTGGGGCCTGAGGGGACTAGCGGGCGCAGATACGCAGTATTTT.

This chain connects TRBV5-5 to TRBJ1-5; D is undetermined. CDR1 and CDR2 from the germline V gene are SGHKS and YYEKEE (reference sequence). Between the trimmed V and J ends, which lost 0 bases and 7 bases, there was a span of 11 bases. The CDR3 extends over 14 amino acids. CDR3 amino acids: CASSLESGEQPQHF. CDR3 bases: TGTGCCAGCAGCTTGGAATCCGGGGAACAGCCCCAGCATTTT. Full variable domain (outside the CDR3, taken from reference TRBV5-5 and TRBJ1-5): DAGVTQSPTHLIKTRGQQVTLRCSPISGHKSVSWYQQVLGQGPQFIFQYYEKEERGRGNFPDRFSARQFPNYSSELNVNALLLGDSALYLCASSLESGEQPQHFGDGTRLSIL.

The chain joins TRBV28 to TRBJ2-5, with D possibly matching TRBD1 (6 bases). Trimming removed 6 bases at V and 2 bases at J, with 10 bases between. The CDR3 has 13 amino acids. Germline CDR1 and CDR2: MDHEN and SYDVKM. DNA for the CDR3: TGTGCCAGCAGAAATACAGGGCAAGAGACCCAGTACTTC. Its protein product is CASRNTGQETQYF. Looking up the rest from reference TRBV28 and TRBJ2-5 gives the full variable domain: DVKVTQSSRYLVKRTGEKVFLECVQDMDHENMFWYRQDPGLGLRLIYFSYDVKMKEKGDIPEGYSVSREKKERFSLILESASTNQTSMYLCASRNTGQETQYFGPGTRLLVL.

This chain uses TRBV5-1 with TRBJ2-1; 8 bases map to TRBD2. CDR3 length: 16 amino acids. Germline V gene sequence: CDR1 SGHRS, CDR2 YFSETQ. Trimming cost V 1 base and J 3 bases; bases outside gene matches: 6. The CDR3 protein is CASSLPRRGDYNEQFF. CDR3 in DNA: TGCGCCAGCAGCTTGCCCAGGCGGGGGGACTACAATGAGCAGTTCTTC.

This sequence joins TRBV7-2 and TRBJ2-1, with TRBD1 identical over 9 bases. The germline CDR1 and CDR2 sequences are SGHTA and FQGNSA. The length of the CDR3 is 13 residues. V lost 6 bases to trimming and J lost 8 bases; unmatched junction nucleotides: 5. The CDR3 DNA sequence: TGTGCCAGCAGTATTACAGGGGGCTATGAGCAGTTCTTC. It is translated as CASSITGGYEQFF.

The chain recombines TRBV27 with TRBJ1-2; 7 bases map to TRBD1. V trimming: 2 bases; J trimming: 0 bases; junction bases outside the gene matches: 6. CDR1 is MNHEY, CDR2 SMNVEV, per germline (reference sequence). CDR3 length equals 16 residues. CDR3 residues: CASSLQGGKANYGYTF. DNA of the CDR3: TGTGCCAGCAGTTTACAGGGGGGCAAAGCTAACTATGGCTACACCTTC.

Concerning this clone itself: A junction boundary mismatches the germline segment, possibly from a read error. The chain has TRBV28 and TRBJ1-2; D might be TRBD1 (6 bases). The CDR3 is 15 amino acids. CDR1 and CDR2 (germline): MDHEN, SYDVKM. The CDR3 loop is CASLGGGSVNYGYAF. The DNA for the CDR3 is TGTGCCAGTCTAGGGGGGGGTAGCGTAAACTATGGCTACGCCTTC.

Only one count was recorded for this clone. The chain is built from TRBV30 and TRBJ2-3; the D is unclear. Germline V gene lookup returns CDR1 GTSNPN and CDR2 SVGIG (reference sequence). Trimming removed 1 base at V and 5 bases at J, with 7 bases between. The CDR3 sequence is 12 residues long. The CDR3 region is CAWSADVDTQYF. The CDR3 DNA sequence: TGTGCCTGGAGTGCCGACGTAGATACGCAGTATTTT.

As DNA, the CDR3 is TGCGCCAGCAGCTCAAGGACAGGGCGAATCACTGGAAACACCATATATTTT. The encoded protein is CASSSRTGRITGNTIYF. This chain joins TRBV4-1 and TRBJ1-3, with 8 positions matching TRBD1. CDR3 length: 17 amino acids. Trimming removed 5 bases from V and 2 bases from J; junction bases left unmatched: 11. CDR1 is MGHRA, CDR2 YSYEKL, per germline.

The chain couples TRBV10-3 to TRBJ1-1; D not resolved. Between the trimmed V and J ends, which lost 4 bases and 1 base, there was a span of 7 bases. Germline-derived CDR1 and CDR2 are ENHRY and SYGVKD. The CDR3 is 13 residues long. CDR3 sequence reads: CAISVQQNTEAFF. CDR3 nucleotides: TGTGCCATCAGTGTACAGCAGAACACTGAAGCTTTCTTT.

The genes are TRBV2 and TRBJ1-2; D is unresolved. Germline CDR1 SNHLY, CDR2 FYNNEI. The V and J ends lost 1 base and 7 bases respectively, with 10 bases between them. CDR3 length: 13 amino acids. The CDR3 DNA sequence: TGTGCCAGCAGTGAAGGTCCCCGTTTTGGCTACACCTTC. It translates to CASSEGPRFGYTF.

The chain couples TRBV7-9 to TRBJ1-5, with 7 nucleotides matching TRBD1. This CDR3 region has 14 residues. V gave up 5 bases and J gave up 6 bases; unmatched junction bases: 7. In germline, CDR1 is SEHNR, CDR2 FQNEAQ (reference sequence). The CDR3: CASSLDRAAQPQHF. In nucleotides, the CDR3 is TGTGCCAGCAGCCTCGACAGGGCGGCTCAGCCCCAGCATTTT.

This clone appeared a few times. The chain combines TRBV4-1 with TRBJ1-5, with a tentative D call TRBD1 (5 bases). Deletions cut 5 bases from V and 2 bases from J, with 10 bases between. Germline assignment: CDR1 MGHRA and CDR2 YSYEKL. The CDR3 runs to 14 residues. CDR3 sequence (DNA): TGCGCCAGCAGCGATGACAGCCGCAATCAGCCCCAGCATTTT. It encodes CASSDDSRNQPQHF.